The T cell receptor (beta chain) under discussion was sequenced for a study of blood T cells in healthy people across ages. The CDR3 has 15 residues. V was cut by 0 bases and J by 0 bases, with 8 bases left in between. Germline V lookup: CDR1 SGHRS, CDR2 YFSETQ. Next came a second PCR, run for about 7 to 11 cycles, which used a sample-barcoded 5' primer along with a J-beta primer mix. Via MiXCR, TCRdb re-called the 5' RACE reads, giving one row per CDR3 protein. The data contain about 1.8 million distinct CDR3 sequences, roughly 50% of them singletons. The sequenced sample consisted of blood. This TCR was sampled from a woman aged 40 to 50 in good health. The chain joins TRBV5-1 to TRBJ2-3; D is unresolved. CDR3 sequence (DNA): TGCGCCAGCAGCTTGGTTCTCACAAGCACAGATACGCAGTATTTT. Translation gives CASSLVLTSTDTQYF.